This passage covers 31 T cell receptor beta chains from one sample sequenced in a study of blood T cell repertoires in COVID-19. The assay was immunoSEQ multiplex PCR, and TCRdb's table has in-frame clones only and misses some. This sample has more than 110,000 clones, with 70% to 80% found just once. The source material was peripheral blood. The receptors come from a woman aged 45-60 years with active or convalescent COVID-19.

The chain recombines TRBV7-2 with TRBJ2-3; TRBD2 agrees at 8 bases. The ends lost 4 bases at V and 2 bases at J; junction bases unmatched: 5. There are 15 residues in the CDR3. Germline assignment: CDR1 SGHTA and CDR2 FQGNSA. The CDR3 is CASSSLAGTTDTQYF. The CDR3 nucleotides read TGTGCCAGCAGCTCGTTAGCGGGAACCACAGATACGCAGTATTTT. Drawing the rest from reference TRBV7-2 and TRBJ2-3, the complete variable domain is GAGVSQSPSNKVTEKGKDVELRCDPISGHTALYWYRQSLGQGLEFLIYFQGNSAPDKSGLPSDRFSAERTGGSVSTLTIQRTQQEDSAVYLCASSSLAGTTDTQYFGPGTRLTVL.

This rearrangement joins TRBV30 to TRBJ2-1, with 8 bases identical to TRBD2. Germline CDR1 and CDR2: GTSNPN and SVGIG (reference sequence). Trimming cost V 3 bases and J 9 bases; bases outside gene matches: 7. This CDR3 has 13 amino acids. The CDR3: CAWRRAGVSEQFF. CDR3 coding DNA: TGTGCCTGGAGACGAGCGGGAGTCAGTGAGCAGTTCTTC.

This clone turned up a few times. Sequence at one end of the junction differs from germline and may be a read error. The chain recombines TRBV7-7 with TRBJ2-5; D is perhaps TRBD2 (5 bases). The CDR3 is 15 amino acids. Looked up from germline, CDR1 is SSHAT and CDR2 is FNYEAQ (reference sequence). The CDR3 sequence: CASSLGGEGGETQYF. For the CDR3, the DNA is TGTGCTAGCAGCTTAGGCGGCGAGGGCGGGGAGACCCAGTACTTC.

The chain uses TRBV5-1 and TRBJ2-3; 12 bases line up with TRBD2. The CDR3 runs 16 residues. The ends lost 4 bases at V and 1 base at J; junction bases unmatched: 4. Per the germline V gene, CDR1 is SGHRS and CDR2 is YFSETQ. CDR3 sequence (DNA): TGCGCCAGCAGCCCAGGGACTAGCGGGCGCACAGATACGCAGTATTTT. As protein: CASSPGTSGRTDTQYF.

The chain is built from TRBV5-6 and TRBJ2-7; the D is unclear. The CDR3 has 14 amino acids. Germline-derived CDR1 and CDR2 are SGHDT and YYEEEE. Trimming took 4 bases from V and 0 from J, leaving 11 bases between them. For the CDR3, the DNA is TGTGCCAGCAGCCTCACAGAACTCTCCTACGAGCAGTACTTC. Encoded protein: CASSLTELSYEQYF.

The chain uses TRBV19 and TRBJ2-1; 7 bases line up with TRBD2. The CDR3 is 15 residues long. V lost 2 bases to trimming and J lost 3 bases; unmatched junction nucleotides: 4. In germline, CDR1 is LNHDA, CDR2 SQIVND (reference sequence). In DNA form, the CDR3 reads TGTGCCAGTAGTATACTCGCGGGGGACTACAATGAGCAGTTCTTC. Encoded protein: CASSILAGDYNEQFF.

V gene TRBV20-1 combines with J gene TRBJ2-7, with 7 bases lining up with TRBD1. The CDR3 spans 10 residues. Trimming cost V 5 bases and J 9 bases; bases outside gene matches: 4. Germline V gene lookup returns CDR1 DFQATT and CDR2 SNEGSKA (reference sequence). CDR3 in DNA: TGCAGTGCTGACAGGGCGGGGCAGTACTTC. Amino acids: CSADRAGQYF.

This chain connects TRBV4-1 to TRBJ1-4, with D possibly matching TRBD1 (5 bases). This CDR3 region has 16 residues. Germline values: CDR1 MGHRA, CDR2 YSYEKL. V lost 0 bases, J lost 2 bases, and 10 bases lay in between. In DNA form, the CDR3 reads TGCGCCAGCAGCCAAGATGGAGGGGCGACTAATGAAAAACTGTTTTTT. It is translated as CASSQDGGATNEKLFF.

The rearrangement uses TRBV5-1 and TRBJ1-1; 7 bases map to TRBD1. V shed 2 bases and J 5 bases; nucleotides not matched to a gene: 6. This CDR3 spans 14 amino acids. Germline CDR1 is SGHRS and CDR2 is YFSETQ. The CDR3: CASSFRQGGTEAFF. In DNA, the CDR3 is TGCGCCAGCAGCTTTCGACAGGGAGGAACTGAAGCTTTCTTT.

Note on this clone: Given a much more abundant clone one base away, this may be a read error. The chain joins TRBV9 to TRBJ1-2, with D possibly being TRBD1 (6 bases). CDR1 is SGDLS, CDR2 YYNGEE, per germline. Trimming removed 4 bases at V and 6 bases at J, with 7 bases between. The length of the CDR3 is 11 residues. The CDR3, as DNA: TGTGCCAGCAGCAACAGGGATGGCTACACCTTC. Its translation: CASSNRDGYTF.

The genes are TRBV2 and TRBJ2-5; TRBD2 is a possible D gene (6 bases). CDR3 length: 14 amino acids. Trimming took 3 bases from V and 9 from J, leaving 17 bases between them. Germline CDR1 reads SNHLY; CDR2 reads FYNNEI. The CDR3 loop is CASSEVGLGEAQYF. The CDR3 nucleotides read TGTGCCAGCAGTGAGGTGGGACTGGGGGAGGCCCAGTACTTC.

This clone was recorded once. The genes are TRBV19 and TRBJ1-2, with a possible D match to TRBD1 (6 bases). CDR3 length: 13 residues. Trimming took 4 bases from V and 6 from J, leaving 12 bases between them. CDR1 is LNHDA and CDR2 is SQIVND in the germline V gene (reference sequence). This CDR3 reads CASSTQGPHGYTF. The CDR3 DNA is TGTGCCAGTAGTACACAGGGACCCCATGGCTACACCTTC.

In regard to this clone: In the same sample, other DNA sequences code for this CDR3. The genes are TRBV10-3 and TRBJ1-5; no firm D call. This CDR3 is built from 13 residues. Germline CDR1 is ENHRY and CDR2 is SYGVKD. V shed 0 bases and J shed 7 bases, with 7 bases lying between them. The CDR3: CAISESGGQPQHF. CDR3 coding DNA: TGTGCCATCAGTGAGTCGGGAGGGCAGCCCCAGCATTTT.

The chain uses TRBV7-9 and TRBJ1-5; possibly TRBD1 for D (6 bases). Trimming shortened V by 5 bases and J by 3 bases, and 14 bases separated the two germline ends. Germline assignment: CDR1 SEHNR and CDR2 FQNEAQ (reference sequence). The length of the CDR3 is 15 residues. In DNA form, the CDR3 reads TGTGCCAGCAGCGGAACTTCAGGGGTCAATCAGCCCCAGCATTTT. Translated, it gives CASSGTSGVNQPQHF. Variable domain in full (rest from reference TRBV7-9 and TRBJ1-5): DTGVSQNPRHKITKRGQNVTFRCDPISEHNRLYWYRQTLGQGPEFLTYFQNEAQLEKSRLLSDRFSAERPKGSFSTLEIQRTEQGDSAMYLCASSGTSGVNQPQHFGDGTRLSIL.

The gene calls are TRBV24-1 and TRBJ1-5; D is ambiguous. With 5 bases removed from V and 2 bases from J, the gap between germline ends came to 9 bases. The germline CDR1 and CDR2 sequences are KGHDR and SFDVKD. The CDR3 is made up of 14 amino acids. DNA for the CDR3: TGTGCCACCAGTGCCGAGGGTGGCAATCAGCCCCAGCATTTT. Protein: CATSAEGGNQPQHF.

J is TRBJ1-5 and V is TRBV19; 7 nucleotides match TRBD1. The CDR3 consists of 17 residues. Germline lookup yields CDR1 LNHDA and CDR2 SQIVND (reference sequence). J gave up 2 bases and V 1 base, and 8 bases lay outside the gene matches. The CDR3 loop is CASSIGFLTGGNQPQHF. In DNA form, the CDR3 reads TGTGCCAGTAGTATAGGATTCTTAACAGGGGGCAATCAGCCCCAGCATTTT.

The rearrangement uses TRBV5-6 and TRBJ2-7; D is perhaps TRBD1 (6 bases). V lost 1 base and J 5 bases, leaving 7 bases between the germline ends. CDR3 size: 12 residues. Germline values: CDR1 SGHDT, CDR2 YYEEEE. CDR3 in amino acids: CASSLTGHEQYF. CDR3 sequence (DNA): TGTGCCAGCAGCTTGACAGGGCACGAGCAGTACTTC.

The chain combines TRBV2 with TRBJ2-7; TRBD1 agrees at 9 bases. Unmatched junction bases numbered 2, after V lost 4 bases and J lost 1 base. CDR1 is SNHLY and CDR2 is FYNNEI in the germline V gene. The CDR3 covers 14 residues. CDR3 loop: CASSAGQGSYEQYF. The CDR3 DNA follows: TGTGCCAGCAGTGCGGGACAGGGTTCCTACGAGCAGTACTTC.

This clone showed up just once. The chain links TRBV7-8 to TRBJ1-5; TRBD1 aligns across 11 bases. Germline CDR1 is SGHVS and CDR2 is FQNEAQ. Trimming took 6 bases from V and 2 from J; bases not matched to a gene: 9. The CDR3 spans 17 residues. CDR3 region: CASSPGQGVSGNQPQHF. The CDR3 DNA follows: TGTGCCAGCAGTCCGGGACAGGGGGTCTCGGGCAATCAGCCCCAGCATTTT.

For this clone: The sample carries other DNA sequences with the same CDR3. The chain employs TRBV11-3 and TRBJ2-5; a possible D gene is TRBD2 (6 bases). From germline, CDR1 is SGHNT and CDR2 YENEEA. V dropped 5 bases and J dropped 5 bases, with 12 bases sitting between them. The CDR3 contains 13 residues. CDR3 residues: CASSPGLAETQYF. The CDR3 DNA follows: TGTGCCAGCAGCCCAGGGCTAGCGGAGACCCAGTACTTC.

The chain links TRBV28 to TRBJ1-6; D perhaps matches TRBD1 (5 bases). CDR3 length: 13 residues. The V end was cut by 6 bases, the J end by 8 bases, with 11 bases between. Germline values: CDR1 MDHEN, CDR2 SYDVKM. The CDR3 DNA reads as TGTGCCAGCAGGGGGCAGAAATATTCACCCCTCCACTTT. Translating gives CASRGQKYSPLHF.

The rearrangement joins TRBV28 to TRBJ2-1; TRBD2 agrees at 11 bases. V dropped 4 bases and J dropped 5; count of bases not matched to a gene: 7. The CDR3 is 16 amino acids. CDR1 is MDHEN and CDR2 is SYDVKM in the germline V gene. The CDR3 is CASSYLAGGNHNEQFF. CDR3 sequence (DNA): TGTGCCAGCAGTTACTTAGCGGGAGGGAACCACAATGAGCAGTTCTTC.

The chain links TRBV5-3 to TRBJ2-3, with 8 bases aligning to TRBD2. TRBV5-3 belongs to the ORF category, with a function that is uncertain. There are 14 residues in the CDR3. Trimming at V came to 3 bases and at J to 6 bases, leaving 6 bases not matched to a gene. The CDR3 is CARSWGLEEDTQYF. CDR3 bases: TGTGCCAGAAGCTGGGGACTAGAGGAGGATACGCAGTATTTT.

The chain combines TRBV27 with TRBJ2-1, with 7 bases aligning to TRBD2. CDR1 is MNHEY and CDR2 is SMNVEV in the germline V gene (reference sequence). This CDR3 has 14 residues. Trimming at V came to 2 bases and at J to 3 bases, leaving 1 base not matched to a gene. This CDR3 reads CASSLAGDYNEQFF. CDR3 in DNA: TGTGCCAGCAGTTTAGCGGGAGACTACAATGAGCAGTTCTTC.

The chain employs TRBV4-3 and TRBJ1-3, with a possible D match to TRBD1 (6 bases). Germline CDR1 and CDR2: LGHNA and YSLEER. V was clipped by 0 bases and J by 0 bases, with 12 bases between them. CDR3 size: 17 residues. CDR3 DNA: TGCGCCAGCAGCCAAGAGGGGGGGCCTAGCTCTGGAAACACCATATATTTT. Translating it yields CASSQEGGPSSGNTIYF.

The chain joins TRBV29-1 to TRBJ1-1, with TRBD1 identical over 7 bases. V was clipped by 8 bases and J by 4 bases; unmatched bases: 10. Germline V gene data show CDR1 as SQVTM and CDR2 as ANQGSEA. The CDR3 covers 13 residues. CDR3 sequence reads: CSLEGRGSTEAFF. The CDR3 bases are TGCAGCCTGGAGGGCAGGGGGAGCACTGAAGCTTTCTTT.

This clone was detected a few times. The chain links TRBV5-6 to TRBJ1-2; 12 bases fit TRBD1. CDR1 is SGHDT, CDR2 YYEEEE, per germline. V shed 4 bases, J shed 1 base, and the junction held 8 bases outside the gene matches. This CDR3 is 17 amino acids long. The CDR3 loop is CASSLRDRGLGNYGYTF. CDR3 nucleotide sequence: TGTGCCAGCAGCCTCCGGGACAGGGGGCTCGGTAACTATGGCTACACCTTC. Combining the CDR3 with reference TRBV5-6 and TRBJ1-2 gives the whole variable domain DAGVTQSPTHLIKTRGQQVTLRCSPKSGHDTVSWYQQALGQGPQFIFQYYEEEERQRGNFPDRFSGHQFPNYSSELNVNALLLGDSALYLCASSLRDRGLGNYGYTFGSGTRLTVV.

Concerning this clone: One end of the junction does not line up with germline, which may come from a read error. The J gene is TRBJ2-3, the V gene TRBV7-7, with TRBD1 identical over 8 bases. Germline values: CDR1 SSHAT, CDR2 FNYEAQ (reference sequence). The CDR3 extends over 13 amino acids. CDR3 coding DNA: TGTGCTAGCAGCCCAGGGGGCGCAGATACGCAGTATTTT. This translates into CASSPGGADTQYF.

The chain carries TRBV7-9 and TRBJ2-7; tentative D call: TRBD1 (6 bases). V dropped 5 bases and J dropped 3 bases, with 20 bases sitting between them. CDR3 size: 16 residues. The germline gives CDR1 SEHNR, CDR2 FQNEAQ (reference sequence). In nucleotides, the CDR3 is TGTGCCAGCAGCAGGATCGGGACATCCGGAGACTACGAGCAGTACTTC. Amino acids: CASSRIGTSGDYEQYF.

This clone appeared many times. This chain uses TRBV2 with TRBJ2-7, with 11 bases that match TRBD2. Germline V gene sequence: CDR1 SNHLY, CDR2 FYNNEI. CDR3 size: 13 residues. V gave up 7 bases and J gave up 3 bases; unmatched junction bases: 2. The DNA for the CDR3 is TGTGCCAGCATCGGGACTAGCGGCTACGAGCAGTACTTC. Translation gives CASIGTSGYEQYF.

This clone was detected only a few times. The J gene is TRBJ2-7, the V gene TRBV10-1; 7 nucleotides align to TRBD1. V lost 11 bases, J lost 4 bases, and 11 bases stayed unmatched. The CDR3 covers 13 residues. Germline V gene sequence: CDR1 WNHNN, CDR2 SYGVQD (reference sequence). The CDR3: CAGRDRKAYEQYF. CDR3 bases: TGCGCCGGCCGGGACAGAAAAGCATACGAGCAGTACTTC.